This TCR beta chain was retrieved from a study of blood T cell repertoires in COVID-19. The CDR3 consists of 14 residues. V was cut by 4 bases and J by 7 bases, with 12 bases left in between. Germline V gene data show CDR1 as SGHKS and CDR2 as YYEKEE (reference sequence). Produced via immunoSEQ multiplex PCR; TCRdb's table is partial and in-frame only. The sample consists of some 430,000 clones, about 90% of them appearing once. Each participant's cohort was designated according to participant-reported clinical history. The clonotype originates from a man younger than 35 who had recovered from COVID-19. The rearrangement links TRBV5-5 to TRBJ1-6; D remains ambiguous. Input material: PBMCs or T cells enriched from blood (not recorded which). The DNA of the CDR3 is TGTGCCAGCAGCGACCGGACTGGAAATTCACCCCTCCACTTT. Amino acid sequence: CASSDRTGNSPLHF.